The present TCR beta chain was sequenced within a study of blood T cell repertoires in COVID-19. As for the study in general: Some COVID-19 samples were acute and others convalescent; all came from the United States, Italy and Spain. Sources were T cells, B-cell-depleted T cells, or PBMCs; the material itself was cDNA or gDNA.

The authors' processing: Amplification from reference gene primers served as the basis for estimated nucleated cell counts. Produced via immunoSEQ multiplex PCR; TCRdb's table is partial and in-frame only. That table gives V, J and clone size, and the DNA gave D and trimming. The sample includes roughly 160,000 clones, 75% to 90% of them seen just once. Germline V CDR1 and CDR2: MNHEY, SVGAGI. V lost 6 bases to trimming and J lost 7 bases; unmatched junction nucleotides: 10. The CDR3 covers 15 residues. This TCR derives from a woman aged 55-75 years with acute or convalescent COVID-19. The genes are TRBV6-5 and TRBJ1-5; TRBD1 matches at 9 bases. Sequencing used peripheral blood. CDR3 in DNA: TGTGCCAGCAGCCAAGGACAGGGGTTAAGACAGCCCCAGCATTTT. It encodes CASSQGQGLRQPQHF.